This T cell receptor beta chain was profiled in a study of beta chain features in type 1 diabetes. About the research overall: Over all samples combined, some 110 million sorted cells were examined.

V lost 4 bases and J lost 0, with 10 bases in between. This CDR3 region has 15 residues. Per germline, CDR1 SEHNR and CDR2 FQNEAQ (reference sequence). The entirety of the isolated RNA underwent reverse transcription, so expressed TCRB transcripts were sequenced. Sequenced by immunoSEQ multiplex PCR; TCRdb stores in-frame clones only, minus some. The sample has 200,000 to 250,000 clones; roughly 11% are singletons. Sorting with CD45RO/CCR7/CD25/CD127/CD95/CD27 yielded naive, central memory, regulatory and stem-like memory CD4+ cells. This clone was seen only a few times. Its antigen is currently unknown. Findings of the study overall: Comparison showed that naive, central memory and Treg TCRB repertoires appeared more similar among patients than among healthy donors. In type 1 diabetes patients, VDJ junctions had fewer insertions; deletions at these junctions were more frequent.

This clonotype was obtained from a man aged 18 to 35 in good health. Sequences were obtained from central memory CD4+ T cells from blood. V gene TRBV7-9 combines with J gene TRBJ1-5; D not resolved. CDR3: CASSSASLSNQPQHF. CDR3 DNA sequence: TGTGCCAGCAGCTCAGCGTCTCTTAGCAATCAGCCCCAGCATTTT.